One sample yielded the 25 T cell receptor beta chains listed below, sequenced in a study of PD-L1 blockade in urothelial cancer. Libraries were prepared by immunoSEQ multiplex PCR; TCRdb keeps only in-frame clonotypes and omits some of them. The sample records roughly 63,000 clones, under 90% being singletons. The time point was: pretreatment peripheral blood. The input for sequencing was PBMCs, taken around atezolizumab (anti-PD-L1) treatment. Source of these receptors: a man in his 70s with urothelial cancer.

The chain joins TRBV9 to TRBJ2-1; possibly TRBD2 for D (6 bases). Germline values: CDR1 SGDLS, CDR2 YYNGEE. V was shortened by 0 bases and J by 3 bases, with 10 bases between the two germline ends. The CDR3 runs 15 residues. CDR3 in DNA: TGTGCCAGCAGCGTAGAAGCGGGCAACTACAATGAGCAGTTCTTC. Translated: CASSVEAGNYNEQFF.

This rearrangement joins TRBV28 to TRBJ2-7, with 12 positions matching TRBD2. This CDR3 region has 15 residues. Germline CDR1 and CDR2: MDHEN and SYDVKM. Trimming at V came to 5 bases and at J to 4 bases, leaving 6 bases not matched to a gene. For the CDR3, the DNA is TGTGCCAGCAGTACCCCCGGGACTAGCGGGTACGAGCAGTACTTC. This gives the protein CASSTPGTSGYEQYF.

As DNA, the CDR3 is TGTGCCAGCAGCCCATCCCAAGATACGCAGTATTTT. Protein: CASSPSQDTQYF. The V gene is TRBV7-9, the J gene TRBJ2-3, with D uncertain. CDR3 length: 12 amino acids. Germline loops: CDR1 SEHNR, CDR2 FQNEAQ (reference sequence). The V and J ends lost 5 bases and 5 bases respectively, with 8 bases between them.

This clone has only a few counts. The chain employs TRBV29-1 and TRBJ2-1; 7 bases align to TRBD2. V lost 4 bases and J lost 5; bases outside the gene matches: 2. Germline-derived CDR1 and CDR2 are SQVTM and ANQGSEA. CDR3 length equals 12 residues. CDR3 in amino acids: CSVVLADNEQFF. CDR3 sequence (DNA): TGCAGCGTTGTCCTAGCGGACAATGAGCAGTTCTTC.

J is TRBJ2-5 and V is TRBV6-1; D is uncertain. With 5 bases removed from V and 5 bases from J, the gap between germline ends came to 9 bases. The germline gives CDR1 MNHNS, CDR2 SASEGT. The CDR3 covers 12 residues. In DNA form, the CDR3 reads TGTGCCAGCAGTTTAGTTACCGAGACCCAGTACTTC. This encodes CASSLVTETQYF.

The rearrangement uses TRBV6-5 and TRBJ1-1; D might be TRBD1 (5 bases). Trimming left V 2 bases short and J 1 base short, with 8 bases between. The CDR3 extends over 14 amino acids. The germline V gene has CDR1 MNHEY and CDR2 SVGAGI. The CDR3 DNA reads as TGTGCCAGCAGTTACCGGGGGTCGAACACTGAAGCTTTCTTT. Residues: CASSYRGSNTEAFF.

The V gene is TRBV9, the J gene TRBJ2-1, with D possibly matching TRBD2 (6 bases). Germline CDR1 and CDR2: SGDLS and YYNGEE. The CDR3 is 14 residues long. V was shortened by 1 base and J by 5 bases, with 10 bases between the two germline ends. This CDR3 is CASSVSSANNEQFF. CDR3 bases: TGTGCCAGCAGCGTATCTAGCGCCAACAATGAGCAGTTCTTC.

The gene calls are TRBV5-1 and TRBJ2-1, with D tentatively TRBD2 (7 bases). The CDR3 loop spans 14 amino acids. CDR1 and CDR2 from the germline V gene are SGHRS and YFSETQ. Trimming removed 4 bases from V and 12 bases from J, with 20 bases in between. CDR3 bases: TGCGCCAGCAGCCCGGGGGGCAGGGGCGGGGTGCAGTTCTTC. It yields the protein CASSPGGRGGVQFF.

The genes are TRBV19 and TRBJ2-4; D unresolved. Germline CDR1 reads LNHDA; CDR2 reads SQIVND (reference sequence). The CDR3 extends over 13 amino acids. Trimming shortened V by 5 bases and J by 1 base, and 6 bases separated the two germline ends. The CDR3, as DNA: TGTGCCAGTAGTCGTTCGGCCAAAAACATTCAGTACTTC. Encoded protein: CASSRSAKNIQYF.

This rearrangement joins TRBV9 to TRBJ2-5, with 7 bases identical to TRBD2. The length of the CDR3 is 15 residues. V was clipped by 1 base and J by 2 bases; unmatched bases: 5. CDR1 and CDR2 from the germline V gene are SGDLS and YYNGEE. CDR3 region: CASSVQPAGQETQYF. CDR3 nucleotides: TGTGCCAGCAGCGTACAGCCAGCGGGGCAAGAGACCCAGTACTTC.

The chain joins TRBV7-2 to TRBJ1-1, with D perhaps TRBD1 (6 bases). CDR1 and CDR2 from the germline V gene are SGHTA and FQGNSA. Trimming stripped 4 bases from V and 1 base from J, with 16 bases between. This CDR3 has 16 residues. Written as DNA, the CDR3 is TGTGCCAGCAGCTCACGGGGGGGACAAGCGAACACTGAAGCTTTCTTT. This sequence encodes CASSSRGGQANTEAFF.

V is TRBV14 and J is TRBJ2-6; the match to TRBD2 covers 7 bases. CDR1 SGHDN and CDR2 FVKESK come from the germline V gene. Trimming cost V 0 bases and J 0 bases; bases outside gene matches: 17. CDR3 length: 22 amino acids. The CDR3 spells CASSQESGSRLAVPSGANVLTF. The CDR3 DNA is TGTGCCAGCAGCCAAGAAAGCGGTTCAAGGCTAGCGGTTCCCTCTGGGGCCAACGTCCTGACTTTC.

The chain couples TRBV15 to TRBJ2-1, with 12 bases identical to TRBD2. Germline loops: CDR1 LNHNV, CDR2 YYDKDF (reference sequence). The CDR3 totals 15 residues. V lost 2 bases and J lost 10; bases outside the gene matches: 6. CDR3 in DNA: TGTGCCACCAGCAGAAGACTAGCGGGAGTGAGCGAGCAGTTCTTC. This codes for CATSRRLAGVSEQFF. Filled out from reference TRBV15 and TRBJ2-1, the complete variable domain reads DAMVIQNPRYQVTQFGKPVTLSCSQTLNHNVMYWYQQKSSQAPKLLFHYYDKDFNNEADTPDNFQSRRPNTSFCFLDIRSPGLGDTAMYLCATSRRLAGVSEQFFGPGTRLTVL.

The genes are TRBV27 and TRBJ2-7; 8 nucleotides align to TRBD1. The CDR3 is 14 residues long. The V and J ends lost 0 bases and 6 bases, in that order; junction bases with no gene match: 4. Germline V CDR1 and CDR2: MNHEY, SMNVEV (reference sequence). The CDR3 DNA follows: TGTGCCAGCAGTTTATCAAGACAGGGGCGCGAGCAGTACTTC. Amino acid sequence: CASSLSRQGREQYF.

The rearrangement uses TRBV7-6 and TRBJ2-5; 13 bases fit TRBD2. The CDR3 runs 16 residues. Germline V gene lookup returns CDR1 SGHVS and CDR2 FNYEAQ. Trimming took 4 bases from V and 1 from J; bases not matched to a gene: 3. The chain's CDR3 is CASSSRTSGSQETQYF. The CDR3 nucleotides read TGTGCCAGCAGCTCCCGGACTAGCGGGAGCCAAGAGACCCAGTACTTC.

The chain links TRBV10-2 to TRBJ2-7; D is unclear. The CDR3 length is 13 residues. CDR1 and CDR2 from the germline V gene are WSHSY and SAAADI. Trimming took 9 bases from V and 1 from J, leaving 13 bases between them. CDR3 sequence: CASLNTLSYEQYF. The CDR3 DNA reads TGCGCCAGTTTAAATACCCTATCCTACGAGCAGTACTTC.

V is TRBV7-9 and J is TRBJ2-3; a weak D match, TRBD1 (8 bases). The CDR3 loop spans 16 amino acids. In germline, CDR1 is SEHNR, CDR2 FQNEAQ (reference sequence). V shed 3 bases and J shed 1 base, with 14 bases lying between them. The CDR3 protein is CASSFWTGRGTDTQYF. The DNA for the CDR3 is TGTGCCAGCAGCTTTTGGACAGGGAGGGGCACAGATACGCAGTATTTT.

V and J are TRBV4-1 and TRBJ2-2, with D possibly TRBD2 on 5 matching bases. The germline V gene encodes CDR1 MGHRA and CDR2 YSYEKL. Trimming left V 5 bases short and J 6 bases short, with 25 bases between. This CDR3 comprises 18 residues. The CDR3 sequence is CASSYPRFDLLGPGELFF. The DNA for the CDR3 is TGCGCCAGCAGCTACCCTCGGTTCGACCTACTAGGGCCCGGGGAGCTGTTTTTT.

This clone has a handful of counts. The chain couples TRBV4-1 to TRBJ1-4; no definite D call. Trimming cost V 0 bases and J 4 bases, with 9 bases left between them. Per the germline V gene, CDR1 is MGHRA and CDR2 is YSYEKL. CDR3 length equals 15 residues. The CDR3 here is CASSQDGRYNEKLFF. The CDR3 coding sequence is TGCGCCAGCAGCCAAGATGGCAGGTATAATGAAAAACTGTTTTTT.

The rearrangement links TRBV19 to TRBJ1-2, with TRBD1 matching over 11 bases. There are 14 residues in the CDR3. V trimming: 5 bases; J trimming: 4 bases; junction bases outside the gene matches: 3. CDR1 and CDR2 (germline): LNHDA, SQIVND (reference sequence). The CDR3 DNA reads TGTGCCAGTAGTCCTGGGACAGGGGGCTATGGCTACACCTTC. It specifies CASSPGTGGYGYTF.

The chain combines TRBV2 with TRBJ1-4; a possible D gene is TRBD1 (5 bases). CDR1 is SNHLY, CDR2 FYNNEI, per germline. This CDR3 comprises 14 residues. V lost 2 bases and J 4 bases, leaving 8 bases between the germline ends. The CDR3 spells CASSERQLNEKLFF. DNA of the CDR3: TGTGCCAGCAGTGAACGACAGCTTAATGAAAAACTGTTTTTT.

CDR3 sequence (DNA): TGTGCCAGCAGCACGCGGGGCCGTAATAGATACGAGCAGTACTTC. Translation: CASSTRGRNRYEQYF. This rearrangement joins TRBV14 to TRBJ2-7; TRBD2 is a possible D gene (6 bases). The CDR3 totals 15 residues. Germline lookup yields CDR1 SGHDN and CDR2 FVKESK. V lost 5 bases and J 4 bases, leaving 18 bases between the germline ends.

The rearrangement joins TRBV27 to TRBJ1-5; D unclear. CDR1 is MNHEY, CDR2 SMNVEV, per germline (reference sequence). Between the trimmed V and J ends, which lost 6 bases and 3 bases, there was a span of 9 bases. CDR3 size: 13 residues. CDR3 sequence: CASRPHSNQPQHF. The CDR3 region has the DNA TGTGCCAGCAGACCTCACTCCAATCAGCCCCAGCATTTT.

The gene calls are TRBV5-1 and TRBJ1-1, with a possible D match to TRBD1 (6 bases). This CDR3 region has 14 residues. The V gene lost 5 bases and the J gene lost 5 bases, with 16 bases spanning the gap. CDR1 is SGHRS and CDR2 is YFSETQ in the germline V gene. DNA of the CDR3: TGCGCCAGCAGAACGAATTCAGGGGTTACTGAAGCTTTCTTT. Translated: CASRTNSGVTEAFF.

The chain uses TRBV14 and TRBJ2-3, with D possibly matching TRBD2 (6 bases). Germline V gives CDR1 SGHDN, CDR2 FVKESK. CDR3 length: 17 amino acids. V dropped 0 bases and J dropped 0 bases, with 13 bases sitting between them. As DNA, the CDR3 is TGTGCCAGCAGCCAAGATAACCCAGGGACTAGCACAGATACGCAGTATTTT. It specifies CASSQDNPGTSTDTQYF.